What follows is one T cell receptor beta chain and its context. Its matching antigen is unknown. 60 Vbeta and 13 Jbeta primers were used in PCR. Per the original data handling: A later analysis counted roughly 74 million unique TCR beta chains, around 11 million shared. The table came from immunoSEQ multiplex PCR; TCRdb's copy has only in-frame clones and leaves some out. V and J calls and clone size follow that table, whereas D and trimming were derived from the DNA. The repertoire holds more than 50,000 clones, approximately 70% seen once, with 20% to 25% in the top ten. The record originates from a study of cytomegalovirus exposure and HLA in healthy donors. Findings and limits, study-wide: Later analysis identified several of the most significant clusters that appeared linked to common viral pathogens. Follow-up analysis later connected one missense variant in DCLRE1C with trimming of TCR beta V- and J-genes. Sequencing probably produced one cluster of sequence variants that were highly shared.

V was pared by 4 bases and J by 6 bases, with 17 bases between. The CDR3 contains 15 residues. The V gene's germline CDR1 is MNHNS and CDR2 SASEGT. This chain links TRBV6-1 with TRBJ2-3, with D possibly being TRBD2 (5 bases). The sample consisted of PBMCs. This TCR derives from a woman aged 45-59 years in good health and CMV-seropositive. The CDR3: CASSVRSGSADTQYF. The CDR3 region has the DNA TGTGCCAGCAGTGTTAGGTCGGGATCGGCCGATACGCAGTATTTT.